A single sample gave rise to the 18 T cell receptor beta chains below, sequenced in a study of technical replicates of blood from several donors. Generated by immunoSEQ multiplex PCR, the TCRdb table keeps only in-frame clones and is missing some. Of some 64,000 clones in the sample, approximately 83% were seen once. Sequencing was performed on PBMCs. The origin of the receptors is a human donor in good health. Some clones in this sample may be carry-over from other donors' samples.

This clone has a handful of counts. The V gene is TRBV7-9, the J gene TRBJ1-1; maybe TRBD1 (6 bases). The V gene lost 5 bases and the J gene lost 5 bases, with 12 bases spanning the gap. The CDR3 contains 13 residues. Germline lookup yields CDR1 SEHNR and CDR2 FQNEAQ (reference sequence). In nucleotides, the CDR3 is TGTGCCAGCAGCCCGGTAGGGGGAACTGAAGCTTTCTTT. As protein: CASSPVGGTEAFF.

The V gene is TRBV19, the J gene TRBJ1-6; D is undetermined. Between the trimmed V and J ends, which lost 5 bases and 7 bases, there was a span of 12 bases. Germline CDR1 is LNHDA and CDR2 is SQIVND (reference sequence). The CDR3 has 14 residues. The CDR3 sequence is CASSLQAGNSPLHF. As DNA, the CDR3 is TGTGCCAGTAGTCTCCAGGCGGGGAATTCACCCCTCCACTTT.

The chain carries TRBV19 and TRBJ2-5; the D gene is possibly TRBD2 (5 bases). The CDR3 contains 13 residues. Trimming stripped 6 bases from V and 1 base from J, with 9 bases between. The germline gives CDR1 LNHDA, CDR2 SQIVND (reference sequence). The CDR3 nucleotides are TGTGCCAGTAGAGTGGCGGGCCAAGAGACCCAGTACTTC. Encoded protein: CASRVAGQETQYF.

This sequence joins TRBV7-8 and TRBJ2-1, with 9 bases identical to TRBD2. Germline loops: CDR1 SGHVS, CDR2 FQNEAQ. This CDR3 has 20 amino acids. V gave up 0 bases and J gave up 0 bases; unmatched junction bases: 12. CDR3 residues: CASSLALGGGAPSSYNEQFF. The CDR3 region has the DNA TGTGCCAGCAGCTTAGCGTTGGGCGGGGGGGCTCCGAGCTCCTACAATGAGCAGTTCTTC.

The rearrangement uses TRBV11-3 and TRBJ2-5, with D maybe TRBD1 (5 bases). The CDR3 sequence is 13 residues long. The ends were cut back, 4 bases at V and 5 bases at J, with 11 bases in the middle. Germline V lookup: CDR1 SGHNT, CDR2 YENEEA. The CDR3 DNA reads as TGTGCCAGCAGCTCCAGGGTAGGGGAGACCCAGTACTTC. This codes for CASSSRVGETQYF.

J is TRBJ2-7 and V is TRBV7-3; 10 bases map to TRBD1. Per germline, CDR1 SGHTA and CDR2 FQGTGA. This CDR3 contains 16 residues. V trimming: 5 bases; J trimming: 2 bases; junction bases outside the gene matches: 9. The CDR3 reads CASSPQAGTGAYEQYF. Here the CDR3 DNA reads TGTGCCAGCAGCCCACAGGCCGGGACAGGGGCCTACGAGCAGTACTTC.

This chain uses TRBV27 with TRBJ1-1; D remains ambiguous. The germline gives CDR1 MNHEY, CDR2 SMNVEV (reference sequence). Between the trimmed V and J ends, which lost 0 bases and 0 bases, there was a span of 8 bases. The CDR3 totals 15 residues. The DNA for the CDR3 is TGTGCCAGCAGTTTATCGAGAGTTATGAACACTGAAGCTTTCTTT. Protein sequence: CASSLSRVMNTEAFF.

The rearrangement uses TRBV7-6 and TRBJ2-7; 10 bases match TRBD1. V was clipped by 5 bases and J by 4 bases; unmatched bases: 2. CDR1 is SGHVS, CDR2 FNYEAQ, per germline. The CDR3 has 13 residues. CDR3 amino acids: CASSRDRGYEQYF. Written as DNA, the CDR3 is TGTGCCAGCAGCCGGGACAGGGGATACGAGCAGTACTTC.

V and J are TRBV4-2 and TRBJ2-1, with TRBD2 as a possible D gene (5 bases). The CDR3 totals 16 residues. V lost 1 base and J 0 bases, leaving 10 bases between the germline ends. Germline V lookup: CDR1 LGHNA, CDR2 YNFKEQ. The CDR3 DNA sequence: TGTGCCAGCAGCCAAGGAGTAGGGAGCTCCTACAATGAGCAGTTCTTC. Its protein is CASSQGVGSSYNEQFF.

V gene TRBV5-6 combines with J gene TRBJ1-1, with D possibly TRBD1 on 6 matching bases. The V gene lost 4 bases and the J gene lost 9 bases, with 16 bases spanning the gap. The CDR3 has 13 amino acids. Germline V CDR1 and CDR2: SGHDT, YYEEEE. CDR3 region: CASSPEGGHKAFF. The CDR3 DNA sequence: TGTGCCAGCAGCCCCGAGGGGGGGCATAAAGCTTTCTTT.

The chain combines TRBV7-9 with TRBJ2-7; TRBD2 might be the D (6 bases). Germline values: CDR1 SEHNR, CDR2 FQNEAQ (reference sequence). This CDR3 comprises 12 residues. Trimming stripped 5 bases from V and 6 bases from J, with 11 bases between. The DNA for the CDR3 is TGTGCCAGCAGCACCTCTAGCGTCGAGCAGTACTTC. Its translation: CASSTSSVEQYF.

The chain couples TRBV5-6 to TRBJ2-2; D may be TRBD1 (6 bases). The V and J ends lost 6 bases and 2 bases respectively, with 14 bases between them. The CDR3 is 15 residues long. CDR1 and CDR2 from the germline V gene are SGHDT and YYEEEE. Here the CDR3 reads CASTLGQKNTGELFF. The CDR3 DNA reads TGTGCCAGCACCCTCGGACAGAAAAACACCGGGGAGCTGTTTTTT.

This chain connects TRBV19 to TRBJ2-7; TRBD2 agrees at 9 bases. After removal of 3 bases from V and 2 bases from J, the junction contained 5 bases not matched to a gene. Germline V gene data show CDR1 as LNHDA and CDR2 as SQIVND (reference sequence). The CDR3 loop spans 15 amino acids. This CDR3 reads CASSIERGDPYEQYF. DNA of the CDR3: TGTGCCAGTAGTATCGAGCGGGGGGACCCCTACGAGCAGTACTTC.

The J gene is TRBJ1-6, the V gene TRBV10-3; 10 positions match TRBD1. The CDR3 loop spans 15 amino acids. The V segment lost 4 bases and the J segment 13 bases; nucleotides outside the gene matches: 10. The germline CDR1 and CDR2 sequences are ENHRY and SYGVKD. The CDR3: CAISVGDRGQFPLHF. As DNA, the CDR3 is TGTGCCATCAGTGTAGGGGACAGGGGCCAGTTCCCCCTCCACTTT.

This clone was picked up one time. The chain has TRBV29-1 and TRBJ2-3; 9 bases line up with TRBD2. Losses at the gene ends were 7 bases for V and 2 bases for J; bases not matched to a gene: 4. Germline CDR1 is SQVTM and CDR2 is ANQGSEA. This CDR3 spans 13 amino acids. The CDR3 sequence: CSARLAVTDTQYF. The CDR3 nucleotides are TGCAGCGCAAGACTAGCGGTCACAGATACGCAGTATTTT.

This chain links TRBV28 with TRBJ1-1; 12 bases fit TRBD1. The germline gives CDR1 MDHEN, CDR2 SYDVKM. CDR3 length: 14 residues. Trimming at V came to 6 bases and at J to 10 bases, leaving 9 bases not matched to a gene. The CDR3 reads CASSTGGQGAAAFF. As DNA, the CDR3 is TGTGCCAGCAGCACAGGGGGACAGGGGGCAGCAGCTTTCTTT.

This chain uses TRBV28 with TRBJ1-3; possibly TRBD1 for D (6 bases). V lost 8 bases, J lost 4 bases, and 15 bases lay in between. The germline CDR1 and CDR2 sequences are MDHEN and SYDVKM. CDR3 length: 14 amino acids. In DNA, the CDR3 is TGTGCCAGCTCGCCGCGGGGGGCCGGAAACACCATATATTTT. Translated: CASSPRGAGNTIYF.

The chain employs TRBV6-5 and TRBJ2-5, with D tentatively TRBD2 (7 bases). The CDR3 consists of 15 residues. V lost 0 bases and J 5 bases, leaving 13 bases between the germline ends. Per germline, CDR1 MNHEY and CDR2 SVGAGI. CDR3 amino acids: CASSYSGGRGETQYF. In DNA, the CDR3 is TGTGCCAGCAGTTACTCGGGGGGGCGCGGGGAGACCCAGTACTTC.